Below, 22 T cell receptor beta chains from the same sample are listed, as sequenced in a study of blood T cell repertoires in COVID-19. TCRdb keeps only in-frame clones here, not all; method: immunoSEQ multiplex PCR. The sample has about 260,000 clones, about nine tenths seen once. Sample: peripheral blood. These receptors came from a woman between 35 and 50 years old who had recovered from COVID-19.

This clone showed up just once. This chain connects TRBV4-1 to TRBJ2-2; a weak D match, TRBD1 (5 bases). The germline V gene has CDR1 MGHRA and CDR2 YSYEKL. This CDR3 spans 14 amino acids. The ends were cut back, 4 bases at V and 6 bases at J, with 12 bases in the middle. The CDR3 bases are TGCGCCAGCAGCCTCCAGGGAAGGTCCGGGGAGCTGTTTTTT. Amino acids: CASSLQGRSGELFF.

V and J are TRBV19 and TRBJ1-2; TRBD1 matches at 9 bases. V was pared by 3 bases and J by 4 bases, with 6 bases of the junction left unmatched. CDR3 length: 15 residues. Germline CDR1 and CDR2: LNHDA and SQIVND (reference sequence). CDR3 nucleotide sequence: TGTGCCAGTAGTATCCTAGGGACAGGGATCTATGGCTACACCTTC. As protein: CASSILGTGIYGYTF.

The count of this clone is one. The CDR3 region has the DNA TGTGCCAGCAGTTACACAGGGAACTATGGCTACACCTTC. Translation: CASSYTGNYGYTF. The rearrangement uses TRBV6-5 and TRBJ1-2, with TRBD1 as a possible D gene (6 bases). CDR1 MNHEY and CDR2 SVGAGI come from the germline V gene. The CDR3 extends over 13 amino acids. With 2 bases removed from V and 2 bases from J, the gap between germline ends came to 6 bases.

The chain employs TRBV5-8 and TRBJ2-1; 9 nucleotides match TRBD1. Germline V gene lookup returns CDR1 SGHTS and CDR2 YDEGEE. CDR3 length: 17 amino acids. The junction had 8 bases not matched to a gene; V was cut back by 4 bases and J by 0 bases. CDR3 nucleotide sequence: TGTGCCAGCAGCCCTTCGACAGGGGGAAGCTCCTACAATGAGCAGTTCTTC. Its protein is CASSPSTGGSSYNEQFF.

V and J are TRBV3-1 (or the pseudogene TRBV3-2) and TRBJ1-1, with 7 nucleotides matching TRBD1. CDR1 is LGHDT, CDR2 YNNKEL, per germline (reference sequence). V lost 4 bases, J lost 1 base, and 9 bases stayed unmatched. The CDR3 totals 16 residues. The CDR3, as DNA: TGTGCCAGCAGCCCCCACAGGGGTAGAGCGAACACTGAAGCTTTCTTT. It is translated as CASSPHRGRANTEAFF.

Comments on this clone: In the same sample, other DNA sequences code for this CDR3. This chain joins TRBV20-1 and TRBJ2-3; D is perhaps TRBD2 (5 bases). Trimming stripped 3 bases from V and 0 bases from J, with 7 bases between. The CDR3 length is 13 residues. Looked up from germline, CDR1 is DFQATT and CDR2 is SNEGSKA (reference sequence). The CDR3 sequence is CSASRGSTDTQYF. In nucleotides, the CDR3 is TGCAGTGCTAGTCGGGGTAGCACAGATACGCAGTATTTT.

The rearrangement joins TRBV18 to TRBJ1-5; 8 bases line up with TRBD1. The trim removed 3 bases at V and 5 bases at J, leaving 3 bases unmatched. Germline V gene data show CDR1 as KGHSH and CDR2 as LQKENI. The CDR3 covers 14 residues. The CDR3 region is CASSPNRGDQPQHF. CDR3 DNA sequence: TGTGCCAGCTCACCTAACAGGGGGGATCAGCCCCAGCATTTT.

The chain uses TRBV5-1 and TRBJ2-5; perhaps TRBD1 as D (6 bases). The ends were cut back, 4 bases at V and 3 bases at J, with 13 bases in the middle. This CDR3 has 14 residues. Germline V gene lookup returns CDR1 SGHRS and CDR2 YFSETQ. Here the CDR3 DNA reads TGCGCCAGCAGCGCCAAGGGGGTAGAAGAGACCCAGTACTTC. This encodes CASSAKGVEETQYF.

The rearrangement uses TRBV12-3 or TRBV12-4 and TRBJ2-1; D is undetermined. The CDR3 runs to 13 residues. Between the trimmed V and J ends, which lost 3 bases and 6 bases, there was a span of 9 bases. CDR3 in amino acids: CASSFYSPNEQFF. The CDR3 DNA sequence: TGTGCCAGCAGTTTTTACTCCCCCAATGAGCAGTTCTTC.

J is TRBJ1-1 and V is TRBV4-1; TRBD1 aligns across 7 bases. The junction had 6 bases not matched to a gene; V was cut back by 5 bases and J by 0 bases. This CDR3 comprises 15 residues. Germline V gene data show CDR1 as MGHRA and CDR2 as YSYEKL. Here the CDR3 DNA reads TGCGCCAGCAGCAGGGGGCCCCAAGTGAACACTGAAGCTTTCTTT. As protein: CASSRGPQVNTEAFF.

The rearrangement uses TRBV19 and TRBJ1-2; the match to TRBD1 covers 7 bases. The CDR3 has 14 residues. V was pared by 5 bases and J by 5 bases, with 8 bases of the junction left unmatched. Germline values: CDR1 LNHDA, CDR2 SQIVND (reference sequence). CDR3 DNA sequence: TGTGCCAGTAGTGTGGGACAGCCGATTTATGGCTACACCTTC. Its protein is CASSVGQPIYGYTF.

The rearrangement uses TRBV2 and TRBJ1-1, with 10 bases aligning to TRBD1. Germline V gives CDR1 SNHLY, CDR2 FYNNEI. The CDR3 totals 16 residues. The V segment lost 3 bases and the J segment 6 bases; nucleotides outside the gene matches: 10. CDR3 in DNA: TGTGCCAGCAGTGAGGGGACAGGGGAGGCGCCGGCTGAAGCTTTCTTT. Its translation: CASSEGTGEAPAEAFF.

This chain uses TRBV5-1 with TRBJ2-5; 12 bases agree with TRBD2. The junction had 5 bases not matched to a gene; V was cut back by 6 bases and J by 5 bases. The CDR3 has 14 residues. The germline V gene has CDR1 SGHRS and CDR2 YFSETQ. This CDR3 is CASNTGTSGETQYF. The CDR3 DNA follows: TGCGCCAGCAACACCGGGACTAGCGGGGAGACCCAGTACTTC.

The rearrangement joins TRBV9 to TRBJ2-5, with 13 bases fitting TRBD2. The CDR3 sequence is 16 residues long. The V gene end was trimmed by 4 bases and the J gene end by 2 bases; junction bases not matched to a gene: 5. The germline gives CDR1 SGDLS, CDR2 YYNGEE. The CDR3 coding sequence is TGTGCCAGCAGCCCCAGGACTAGCGGGGGTCAAGAGACCCAGTACTTC. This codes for CASSPRTSGGQETQYF.

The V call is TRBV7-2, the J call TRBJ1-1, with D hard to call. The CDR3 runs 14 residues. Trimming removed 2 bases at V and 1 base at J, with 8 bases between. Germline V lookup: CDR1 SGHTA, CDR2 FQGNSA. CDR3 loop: CASSLLASNTEAFF. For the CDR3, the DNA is TGTGCCAGCAGCTTATTGGCCTCGAACACTGAAGCTTTCTTT.

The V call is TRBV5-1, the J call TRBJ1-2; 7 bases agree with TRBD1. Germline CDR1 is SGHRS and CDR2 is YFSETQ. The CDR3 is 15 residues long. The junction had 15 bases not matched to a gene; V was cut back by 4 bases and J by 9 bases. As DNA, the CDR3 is TGCGCCAGCAGCCCGGGGACAGCTGCACCCCCGCGCTACACCTTC. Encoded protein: CASSPGTAAPPRYTF.

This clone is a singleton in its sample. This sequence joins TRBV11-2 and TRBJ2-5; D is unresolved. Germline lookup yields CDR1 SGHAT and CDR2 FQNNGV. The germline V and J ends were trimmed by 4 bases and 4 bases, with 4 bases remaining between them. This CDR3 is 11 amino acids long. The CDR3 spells CASSSGETQYF. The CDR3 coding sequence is TGTGCCAGCAGCTCAGGAGAGACCCAGTACTTC.

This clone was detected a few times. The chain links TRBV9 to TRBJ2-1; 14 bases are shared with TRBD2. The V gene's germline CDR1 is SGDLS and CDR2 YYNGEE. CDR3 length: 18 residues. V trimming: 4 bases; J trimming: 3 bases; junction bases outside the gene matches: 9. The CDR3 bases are TGTGCCAGCAGCCCGACTAGCGGGGGGGCTCTAATCTACAATGAGCAGTTCTTC. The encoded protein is CASSPTSGGALIYNEQFF.

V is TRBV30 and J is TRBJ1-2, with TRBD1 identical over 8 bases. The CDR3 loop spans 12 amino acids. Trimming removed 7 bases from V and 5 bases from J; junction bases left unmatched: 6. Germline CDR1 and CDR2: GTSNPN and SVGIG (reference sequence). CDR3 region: CASPTGVYGYTF. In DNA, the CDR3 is TGTGCCTCCCCGACAGGGGTTTATGGCTACACCTTC.

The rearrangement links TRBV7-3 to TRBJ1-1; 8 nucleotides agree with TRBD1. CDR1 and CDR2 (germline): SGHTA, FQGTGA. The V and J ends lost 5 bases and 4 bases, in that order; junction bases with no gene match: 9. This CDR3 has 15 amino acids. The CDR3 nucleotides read TGTGCCAGCAGCGAGACAGGGGCGCTGGGCACTGAAGCTTTCTTT. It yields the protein CASSETGALGTEAFF. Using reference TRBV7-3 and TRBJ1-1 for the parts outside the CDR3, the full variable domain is GAGVSQTPSNKVTEKGKYVELRCDPISGHTALYWYRQSLGQGPEFLIYFQGTGAADDSGLPNDRFFAVRPEGSVSTLKIQRTERGDSAVYLCASSETGALGTEAFFGQGTRLTVV.

In DNA form, the CDR3 reads TGTGCCAGCTCACCGCATGCAGGGGCCTACGAGCAGTACTTC. This sequence encodes CASSPHAGAYEQYF. The genes are TRBV18 and TRBJ2-7, with D tentatively TRBD1 (6 bases). This CDR3 is 14 amino acids long. The germline V and J ends were trimmed by 3 bases and 2 bases, with 11 bases remaining between them. Germline CDR1 is KGHSH and CDR2 is LQKENI.

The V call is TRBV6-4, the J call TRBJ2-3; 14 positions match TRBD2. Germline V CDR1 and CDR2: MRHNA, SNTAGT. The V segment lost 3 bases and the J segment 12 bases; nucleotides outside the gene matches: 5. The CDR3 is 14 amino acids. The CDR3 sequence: CASSETSGGAPQYF. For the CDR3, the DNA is TGTGCCAGCAGTGAGACTAGCGGGGGGGCCCCCCAGTATTTT.